A single sample is the source of the 29 T cell receptor beta chains below, sequenced in a study of T cell repertoires in cytomegalovirus infection. TCRdb fed the reads into MiXCR, producing one record per CDR3 protein. The table lists around 450,000 distinct CDR3 sequences, 11% of them singletons, with 10% in the top ten. Sequenced input: PBMCs. These receptors were collected from a human donor in good health (CMV status not recorded). Some clones in this sample may be carry-over from other donors' samples.

There are many counts of this clonotype. The chain joins TRBV6-1 to TRBJ1-6; D gene ambiguous. CDR3 length equals 15 residues. V shed 4 bases and J shed 3 bases, with 10 bases lying between them. CDR1 is MNHNS and CDR2 is SASEGT in the germline V gene. CDR3 sequence reads: CASSGGPIYNSPLHF. As DNA, the CDR3 is TGTGCCAGCAGTGGTGGACCGATCTATAATTCACCCCTCCACTTT.

This clonotype was counted a few times. This sequence joins TRBV30 and TRBJ2-6; the D is unclear. Germline CDR1 reads GTSNPN; CDR2 reads SVGIG (reference sequence). The CDR3 loop spans 12 amino acids. V gave up 4 bases and J gave up 8 bases, with 9 bases separating them. Here the CDR3 reads CAWMDRSNVLTF. CDR3 in DNA: TGTGCCTGGATGGATAGGTCCAACGTCCTGACTTTC. Full variable domain (remainder filled in from reference TRBV30 and TRBJ2-6): SQTIHQWPATLVQPVGSPLSLECTVEGTSNPNLYWYRQAAGRGLQLLFYSVGIGQISSEVPQNLSASRPQDRQFILSSKKLLLSDSGFYLCAWMDRSNVLTFGAGSRLTVL.

This sequence joins TRBV27 and TRBJ2-2; 7 nucleotides match TRBD2. The CDR3 runs 17 residues. CDR1 MNHEY and CDR2 SMNVEV come from the germline V gene (reference sequence). Trimming took 6 bases from V and 3 from J; bases not matched to a gene: 13. The CDR3 DNA is TGTGCCAGCAGCAAACTAGCGCGGTTTGTGGACACCGGGGAGCTGTTTTTT. Amino acid sequence: CASSKLARFVDTGELFF.

This clonotype was recorded many times. This rearrangement joins TRBV3-1 to TRBJ2-3; D not certain. Germline lookup yields CDR1 LGHDT and CDR2 YNNKEL (reference sequence). This CDR3 region has 13 residues. Trimming removed 4 bases from V and 7 bases from J, with 12 bases in between. This CDR3 is CASSLRLLNTQYF. DNA for the CDR3: TGTGCCAGCAGCCTCCGACTGCTGAATACGCAGTATTTT.

In its sample, this clonotype was seen many times. J is TRBJ2-7 and V is TRBV7-9; tentative D call: TRBD2 (6 bases). The germline V and J ends were trimmed by 4 bases and 4 bases, with 20 bases remaining between them. CDR3 length: 16 residues. Germline V lookup: CDR1 SEHNR, CDR2 FQNEAQ (reference sequence). The CDR3 DNA follows: TGTGCCAGCAGCTCAGCGGTTTTGGAGGGGAAGTACGAGCAGTACTTC. Translating it yields CASSSAVLEGKYEQYF.

This clonotype was counted many times. The chain links TRBV25-1 to TRBJ2-2, with 7 bases identical to TRBD2. The junction had 8 bases not matched to a gene; V was cut back by 5 bases and J by 5 bases. CDR1 and CDR2 from the germline V gene are MGHDK and SYGVNS. The CDR3 sequence is 15 residues long. CDR3 coding DNA: TGTGCCAGCAGTCTTTCTAGCGGAGGAACCGGGGAGCTGTTTTTT. It codes for CASSLSSGGTGELFF.

This clonotype was observed a few times. The genes are TRBV2 and TRBJ2-7; TRBD2 agrees at 8 bases. From germline, CDR1 is SNHLY and CDR2 FYNNEI. Trimming at V came to 8 bases and at J to 3 bases, leaving 9 bases not matched to a gene. The CDR3 consists of 14 residues. The CDR3 spells CASSENSGIYEQYF. The CDR3 nucleotides read TGTGCCAGCTCCGAGAATAGCGGGATCTACGAGCAGTACTTC.

As to this clonotype: A much larger clone lies one base from this, so it may be a read error. The chain combines TRBV11-2 with TRBJ2-3; D may be TRBD1 (6 bases). Germline CDR1 SGHAT, CDR2 FQNNGV. The CDR3 runs to 16 residues. Trimming removed 5 bases from V and 2 bases from J, with 17 bases in between. CDR3 in amino acids: CASSNGQWPSTDTQYF. In DNA, the CDR3 is TGTGCCAGCAGCAACGGACAGTGGCCCTCCACAGATACGCAGTATTTT.

This clonotype was seen at least ten times. The genes are TRBV7-2 and TRBJ2-7, with TRBD2 matching over 8 bases. The ends lost 4 bases at V and 3 bases at J; junction bases unmatched: 8. CDR3 length equals 15 residues. Germline-derived CDR1 and CDR2 are SGHTA and FQGNSA. CDR3 sequence reads: CASSYPGGQGYEQYF. Here the CDR3 DNA reads TGTGCCAGCAGCTACCCGGGAGGGCAGGGCTACGAGCAGTACTTC.

This clonotype was counted at least ten times. The chain carries TRBV20-1 and TRBJ2-1; 9 bases fit TRBD2. V trimming: 5 bases; J trimming: 6 bases; junction bases outside the gene matches: 8. The CDR3 extends over 14 amino acids. CDR1 is DFQATT, CDR2 SNEGSKA, per germline (reference sequence). CDR3 in DNA: TGCAGTGCTGCCCGGGGTAGCGGGAGCAATGAGCAGTTCTTC. This gives the protein CSAARGSGSNEQFF.

The chain is built from TRBV27 and TRBJ2-4; 8 bases agree with TRBD2. Germline V gene sequence: CDR1 MNHEY, CDR2 SMNVEV (reference sequence). This CDR3 has 14 amino acids. V shed 5 bases and J 8 bases; nucleotides not matched to a gene: 8. Here the CDR3 DNA reads TGTGCCAGCAGTCCCCCCGGGAGGGTAGACATTCAGTACTTC. This codes for CASSPPGRVDIQYF.

The rearrangement joins TRBV18 to TRBJ1-6; no clear D. From germline, CDR1 is KGHSH and CDR2 LQKENI. Trimming stripped 0 bases from V and 4 bases from J, with 7 bases between. The CDR3 is 15 residues long. CDR3 sequence reads: CASSPPSGYNSPLHF. The CDR3 DNA follows: TGTGCCAGCTCACCACCATCGGGTTATAATTCACCCCTCCACTTT.

This clonotype was picked up many times. The V call is TRBV20-1, the J call TRBJ2-4; 8 nucleotides agree with TRBD2. Germline-derived CDR1 and CDR2 are DFQATT and SNEGSKA (reference sequence). The CDR3 extends over 12 amino acids. V was pared by 3 bases and J by 7 bases, with 2 bases of the junction left unmatched. This CDR3 is CSASGRGNIQYF. CDR3 in DNA: TGCAGTGCTAGCGGGAGGGGTAACATTCAGTACTTC.

This clonotype was detected ten times or more. The chain carries TRBV7-2 and TRBJ1-6; 7 positions agree with TRBD1. Germline V lookup: CDR1 SGHTA, CDR2 FQGNSA. The CDR3 is made up of 15 amino acids. The trim removed 5 bases at V and 8 bases at J, leaving 9 bases unmatched. CDR3 in DNA: TGTGCCAGCAGCCCGTTAAGGGGGCCTGATTCACCCCTCCACTTT. It encodes CASSPLRGPDSPLHF.

The CDR3 loop reads CASSQEALAGVIEQFF. CDR3 coding DNA: TGTGCCAGCAGCCAAGAGGCACTAGCGGGAGTGATTGAGCAGTTCTTC. The chain is built from TRBV4-2 and TRBJ2-1; 11 bases map to TRBD2. Trimming at V came to 0 bases and at J to 9 bases, leaving 7 bases not matched to a gene. Germline lookup yields CDR1 LGHNA and CDR2 YNFKEQ. CDR3 length: 16 amino acids.

This clonotype was counted ten times or more. V is TRBV28 and J is TRBJ2-5; perhaps TRBD1 as D (6 bases). With 5 bases removed from V and 0 bases from J, the gap between germline ends came to 13 bases. The CDR3 consists of 15 residues. Germline V lookup: CDR1 MDHEN, CDR2 SYDVKM. CDR3 nucleotides: TGTGCCAGCAGTCGGACAGTCTACTACCAAGAGACCCAGTACTTC. It specifies CASSRTVYYQETQYF.

This clonotype was found many times. This rearrangement joins TRBV6-5 to TRBJ2-2, with unresolved D. The ends were cut back, 6 bases at V and 4 bases at J, with 3 bases in the middle. This CDR3 is built from 11 residues. Germline CDR1 and CDR2: MNHEY and SVGAGI. CDR3 sequence: CASRSTGELFF. The DNA of the CDR3 is TGTGCCAGCAGGAGCACCGGGGAGCTGTTTTTT.

The chain carries TRBV2 and TRBJ1-2; D is ambiguous. The V gene's germline CDR1 is SNHLY and CDR2 FYNNEI. The V and J ends lost 1 base and 5 bases respectively, with 11 bases between them. This CDR3 is built from 14 residues. CDR3: CASSEEVHPYGYTF. As DNA, the CDR3 is TGTGCCAGCAGTGAAGAGGTACACCCATATGGCTACACCTTC.

This clonotype has ten or more counts. The V and J genes are TRBV20-1 and TRBJ2-7; the D call may be TRBD1 or TRBD2 (7 bases each). V shed 1 base and J shed 7 bases, with 11 bases lying between them. Per germline, CDR1 DFQATT and CDR2 SNEGSKA (reference sequence). CDR3 length: 12 residues. CDR3 loop: CSARGQGGEQYF. The CDR3 DNA reads TGCAGTGCTAGAGGACAGGGAGGGGAGCAGTACTTC.

Many counts were recorded for this clonotype. One junction end disagrees with the germline gene, perhaps due to a read error. The rearrangement uses TRBV11-2 and TRBJ2-4; D is ambiguous. Germline CDR1 reads SGHAT; CDR2 reads FQNNGV. The length of the CDR3 is 16 residues. The CDR3 nucleotides read TGTGCCAGCACCTTAGAGCTGGGGATTGCCAAAAACATTCAGTACTTC. Translated, it gives CASTLELGIAKNIQYF.

This clonotype was seen at least ten times. The V gene is TRBV2, the J gene TRBJ2-1, with D perhaps matching TRBD1 or TRBD2 (5 bases each). This CDR3 spans 13 amino acids. Trimming took off 1 base at V and 7 bases at J, with 8 bases between the two ends. Per the germline V gene, CDR1 is SNHLY and CDR2 is FYNNEI. In DNA form, the CDR3 reads TGTGCCAGCAGTGAAGACTGGGGGAATGAGCAGTTCTTC. It encodes CASSEDWGNEQFF.

At least ten counts were recorded for this clonotype. V usage is TRBV6-5 and J usage is TRBJ1-2; D uncertain. This CDR3 spans 13 amino acids. Per the germline V gene, CDR1 is MNHEY and CDR2 is SVGAGI. Deletions cut 2 bases from V and 4 bases from J, with 8 bases between. In nucleotides, the CDR3 is TGTGCCAGCAGTTACGACGGGCCCTATGGCTACACCTTC. Residues: CASSYDGPYGYTF.

This clonotype was counted between two and nine times. The genes are TRBV6-6 and TRBJ1-1; D may be TRBD1 (5 bases). The CDR3 extends over 12 amino acids. Germline loops: CDR1 MNHNY, CDR2 SVGAGI (reference sequence). V was shortened by 5 bases and J by 14 bases, with 18 bases between the two germline ends. The CDR3 sequence: CASSPQAMGEFF. The CDR3 DNA sequence: TGTGCCAGCAGTCCCCAAGCCATGGGGGAATTCTTT.

This clonotype was detected only a few times. The chain recombines TRBV2 with TRBJ2-2; 7 bases match TRBD1. This CDR3 region has 15 residues. Looked up from germline, CDR1 is SNHLY and CDR2 is FYNNEI. V was pared by 5 bases and J by 1 base, with 4 bases of the junction left unmatched. This CDR3 is CASSLDRVNTGELFF. The CDR3 nucleotides are TGTGCCAGCAGTCTCGACAGGGTGAACACCGGGGAGCTGTTTTTT. Looking up the rest from reference TRBV2 and TRBJ2-2 gives the full variable domain: EPEVTQTPSHQVTQMGQEVILRCVPISNHLYFYWYRQILGQKVEFLVSFYNNEISEKSEIFDDQFSVERPDGSNFTLKIRSTKLEDSAMYFCASSLDRVNTGELFFGEGSRLTVL.

This clonotype was counted at least ten times. The rearrangement links TRBV20-1 to TRBJ2-1, with 7 bases identical to TRBD2. The ends lost 1 base at V and 0 bases at J; junction bases unmatched: 9. The CDR3 consists of 17 residues. CDR1 is DFQATT, CDR2 SNEGSKA, per germline (reference sequence). The CDR3 nucleotides are TGCAGTGCTAGAGGTCGAAACGGGGGGAGCTCCTACAATGAGCAGTTCTTC. This sequence encodes CSARGRNGGSSYNEQFF.

Remarks on this clonotype: A much larger clonotype is one base distant, so this may be a read error. The chain carries TRBV6-4 and TRBJ1-2, with a weak D call TRBD1 (5 bases). The CDR3 loop spans 13 amino acids. Between the trimmed V and J ends, which lost 3 bases and 6 bases, there was a span of 11 bases. CDR1 and CDR2 (germline): MRHNA, SNTAGT. Written as DNA, the CDR3 is TGTGCCAGCAGTGAATCAGGGAGAGATGGCTACACCTTC. Its translation is CASSESGRDGYTF.

This clonotype has ten or more counts. The chain is built from TRBV5-4 and TRBJ2-2; tentative D call: TRBD1 (6 bases). CDR1 and CDR2 (germline): SGHNT, YYREEE (reference sequence). The V and J ends lost 3 bases and 7 bases respectively, with 16 bases between them. CDR3 length equals 15 residues. CDR3 DNA sequence: TGTGCCAGCAGCTCTGGCGGACAGAGGAGCGGGGAGCTGTTTTTT. Protein product: CASSSGGQRSGELFF.

This clonotype was seen repeatedly, ten times or more. This rearrangement joins TRBV7-8 to TRBJ2-7, with D maybe TRBD1 (5 bases). The germline CDR1 and CDR2 sequences are SGHVS and FQNEAQ. Trimming shortened V by 1 base and J by 3 bases, and 10 bases separated the two germline ends. The CDR3 runs to 14 residues. CDR3 DNA: TGTGCCAGCAGCTTAGGTAACAGGAACTACGAGCAGTACTTC. Translated, it gives CASSLGNRNYEQYF.

This clonotype was seen at least ten times. The chain carries TRBV6-5 and TRBJ2-7; D possibly corresponds to TRBD1 (5 bases). There are 16 residues in the CDR3. Trimming removed 7 bases from V and 5 bases from J, with 24 bases in between. Per the germline V gene, CDR1 is MNHEY and CDR2 is SVGAGI. CDR3 sequence (DNA): TGTGCCAGCACTTATAGGGTGGGGCCGCTTTTTCACGAGCAGTACTTC. It translates to CASTYRVGPLFHEQYF.